Sequencing of this T cell receptor (beta chain) was carried out in a study of CD8 T cells in Susac syndrome. Study conclusions and caveats: Individuals included in the TCR sequencing and HLA analysis were acknowledged by the study to be relatively few in number.

An amount of RNA that ranged from roughly 0.5 to 1 ug was reverse transcribed with random hexamers. An immunoSEQ multiplex PCR generated amplified TCR beta CDR3 products spanning 54 Vbeta and 13 Jbeta. Via MiXCR, TCRdb re-called the immunoSEQ multiplex PCR reads, giving one row per CDR3 protein. The sample has about 190,000 distinct CDR3 sequences, roughly 95% seen once. Per germline, CDR1 GTSNPN and CDR2 SVGIG (reference sequence). With V trimmed by 1 base and J by 4 bases, 9 bases remained unmatched. The CDR3 sequence is 16 residues long. A word on this clonotype: The antigen is undetermined.

This clonotype was obtained from a human donor with Susac syndrome. This sequence joins TRBV30 and TRBJ1-4; TRBD1 aligns across 7 bases. Sequences were obtained from CD4+ T cells from PBMCs. The CDR3 sequence is CAWSASWDSINEKLFF. The DNA of the CDR3 is TGTGCCTGGAGTGCCTCGTGGGACAGTATTAATGAAAAACTGTTTTTT.